This T cell receptor (beta chain) was documented in a study of spatial heterogeneity in lung cancer. General observations from the study: One measure, the expanded intratumoral alpha and beta TCR count, tracked tumor mutation counts.

Time point meaning: sample taken at primary tumor resection. In this sample, this clonotype turned up a few times. As yet, its antigen is unknown. Losses at the gene ends were 6 bases for V and 8 bases for J; bases not matched to a gene: 7. Germline loops: CDR1 MDHEN, CDR2 SYDVKM. This CDR3 is built from 15 residues. TCRdb reanalysed the 5' RACE reads using MiXCR and keeps one entry per CDR3 protein. This sample has 4,000 to 5,500 distinct CDR3 sequences, with about 7.1% found just once. The genes are TRBV28 and TRBJ2-1; TRBD2 matches 13 bases. The receptor comes from a male donor with early-stage non-small cell lung cancer. Sequencing was performed on lung tumor tissue, taken at surgery. The CDR3 loop is CASRTTSGRAYEQFF. In DNA form, the CDR3 reads TGTGCCAGCAGGACTACTAGCGGGAGGGCCTATGAGCAGTTCTTC.